This T cell receptor beta chain appears in the sequencing data of a study of T cell changes during pregnancy in multiple sclerosis. Clones were sequenced by immunoSEQ multiplex PCR, and TCRdb holds only the in-frame ones, with some missing. The sample yields 45,000 to 55,000 clones, around nine tenths seen once. The receptor was derived from a female donor in good health, enrolled as a control in a pregnancy study. The specimen was CD4+ T cells from peripheral blood mononuclear cells, collected after pregnancy.

Here the CDR3 reads CATPREAEQFF. The CDR3 DNA is TGTGCCACACCTCGGGAGGCTGAGCAGTTCTTC. This chain uses TRBV19 with TRBJ2-1, with TRBD2 identical over 7 bases. J gave up 9 bases and V 10 bases, and 6 bases lay outside the gene matches. Germline V gene lookup returns CDR1 LNHDA and CDR2 SQIVND (reference sequence). The CDR3 extends over 11 amino acids. Full variable domain (outside the CDR3, taken from reference TRBV19 and TRBJ2-1): DGGITQSPKYLFRKEGQNVTLSCEQNLNHDAMYWYRQDPGQGLRLIYYSQIVNDFQKGDIAEGYSVSREKKESFPLTVTSAQKNPTAFYLCATPREAEQFFGPGTRLTVL.